The 24 T cell receptor beta chains below come from one sample, sequenced in a study of post-analysis software for immune sequencing data. Study-level results: Among 5 or 6 TRBV segments more frequent in patients than controls were TRBV5-6, TRBV5-1 and TRBV20-1.

These receptors lack a known antigen. The library was made from cDNA and included unique molecular identifiers. TCRdb called the PCR reads again in MiXCR, with one record for every CDR3 protein. The sample holds hundreds of thousands of distinct CDR3 sequences; about 50% are singletons and the top ten take approximately 4.3%. The sample was blood. The receptors were gathered from a girl under 18 with multiple sclerosis.

The V and J genes are TRBV12-3 or TRBV12-4 and TRBJ1-2; D remains ambiguous. This CDR3 region has 13 residues. The V end was cut by 2 bases, the J end by 7 bases, with 11 bases between. CDR3 amino acids: CASSLRVTGGYTF. The CDR3 region has the DNA TGTGCCAGCAGTTTAAGGGTTACGGGTGGCTACACCTTC.

This clonotype was picked up a small number of times. This chain uses TRBV7-2 with TRBJ2-5, with 9 nucleotides matching TRBD2. This CDR3 is built from 15 residues. Trimming cost V 1 base and J 2 bases; bases outside gene matches: 2. CDR1 and CDR2 from the germline V gene are SGHTA and FQGNSA. CDR3 residues: CASSLGGLAQETQYF. As DNA, the CDR3 is TGTGCCAGCAGCTTAGGGGGACTAGCTCAAGAGACCCAGTACTTC.

Only a few counts were recorded for this clonotype. The chain employs TRBV27 and TRBJ1-2, with D perhaps matching TRBD1 (5 bases). The V gene lost 3 bases and the J gene lost 6 bases, with 20 bases spanning the gap. This CDR3 contains 16 residues. Germline-derived CDR1 and CDR2 are MNHEY and SMNVEV (reference sequence). Here the CDR3 DNA reads TGTGCCAGCAGTTTGTGGGGCGGTAGCAACCCCCATGGCTACACCTTC. Protein product: CASSLWGGSNPHGYTF.

The gene calls are TRBV5-1 and TRBJ1-6; D ambiguous. This CDR3 spans 16 amino acids. Trimming removed 3 bases from V and 7 bases from J, with 17 bases in between. Germline CDR1 SGHRS, CDR2 YFSETQ. The CDR3 bases are TGCGCCAGCAGCTCTCAGGATTTGACCAGAAATTCACCCCTCCACTTT. It encodes CASSSQDLTRNSPLHF.

V and J are TRBV29-1 and TRBJ2-1, with a tentative D call TRBD2 (6 bases). Trimming shortened V by 3 bases and J by 8 bases, and 23 bases separated the two germline ends. Germline-derived CDR1 and CDR2 are SQVTM and ANQGSEA. This CDR3 contains 16 residues. In nucleotides, the CDR3 is TGCAGCGTTGATGCAAACAGGAGGGCCTCTCGGGATGAGCAGTTCTTC. Its translation is CSVDANRRASRDEQFF.

This chain uses TRBV29-1 with TRBJ1-1, with D unclear. The CDR3 consists of 12 residues. Germline V CDR1 and CDR2: SQVTM, ANQGSEA. V dropped 6 bases and J dropped 10 bases, with 18 bases sitting between them. CDR3 residues: CSVERVSRVAFF. The CDR3 nucleotides are TGCAGCGTGGAAAGGGTCTCCCGGGTAGCTTTCTTT. Full variable domain (outside the CDR3, taken from reference TRBV29-1 and TRBJ1-1): SAVISQKPSRDICQRGTSLTIQCQVDSQVTMMFWYRQQPGQSLTLIATANQGSEATYESGFVIDKFPISRPNLTFSTLTVSNMSPEDSSIYLCSVERVSRVAFFGQGTRLTVV.

The rearrangement uses TRBV25-1 and TRBJ1-1; D is ambiguous. V lost 3 bases and J 8 bases, leaving 13 bases between the germline ends. Looked up from germline, CDR1 is MGHDK and CDR2 is SYGVNS. The length of the CDR3 is 13 residues. CDR3 loop: CASSDIRRTEAFF. In DNA form, the CDR3 reads TGTGCCAGCAGTGATATTCGGAGAACCGAAGCTTTCTTT. The full variable domain, rest sourced from reference TRBV25-1 and TRBJ1-1, is EADIYQTPRYLVIGTGKKITLECSQTMGHDKMYWYQQDPGMELHLIHYSYGVNSTEKGDLSSESTVSRIRTEHFPLTLESARPSHTSQYLCASSDIRRTEAFFGQGTRLTVV.

The chain is built from TRBV29-1 and TRBJ1-2; tentative D call: TRBD1 (5 bases). The CDR3 spans 13 residues. Trimming removed 7 bases at V and 7 bases at J, with 19 bases between. Germline V lookup: CDR1 SQVTM, CDR2 ANQGSEA. The CDR3 sequence: CSARGWQASGYTF. Here the CDR3 DNA reads TGCAGCGCTCGGGGGTGGCAGGCAAGTGGCTACACCTTC.

This chain links TRBV9 with TRBJ2-5, with TRBD2 as a possible D gene (5 bases). Trimming removed 4 bases at V and 11 bases at J, with 18 bases between. CDR3 size: 13 residues. Looked up from germline, CDR1 is SGDLS and CDR2 is YYNGEE. The CDR3 region has the DNA TGTGCCAGCAGCCTTTGGCTGGTTGGGGAGCAGTACTTC. Amino acids: CASSLWLVGEQYF. Full variable domain (outside the CDR3, taken from reference TRBV9 and TRBJ2-5): DSGVTQTPKHLITATGQRVTLRCSPRSGDLSVYWYQQSLDQGLQFLIQYYNGEERAKGNILERFSAQQFPDLHSELNLSSLELGDSALYFCASSLWLVGEQYFGPGTRLLVL.

The V and J genes are TRBV12-3 or TRBV12-4 and TRBJ2-3, with D tentatively TRBD2 (7 bases). The CDR3 spans 15 residues. Trimming took off 7 bases at V and 0 bases at J, with 14 bases between the two ends. CDR3 in amino acids: CASTLGGASTDTQYF. CDR3 sequence (DNA): TGTGCCAGCACACTGGGGGGGGCCAGCACAGATACGCAGTATTTT.

This clonotype was observed once. The rearrangement uses TRBV5-1 and TRBJ2-4, with 8 bases fitting TRBD1. V lost 0 bases and J lost 13; bases outside the gene matches: 9. The CDR3 is made up of 14 amino acids. Germline CDR1 and CDR2: SGHRS and YFSETQ. CDR3 in amino acids: CASSLGRGPGEQYF. In nucleotides, the CDR3 is TGCGCCAGCAGCTTGGGCAGGGGGCCTGGAGAGCAGTACTTC.

This clonotype came up a few times. One end of the junction is discordant with germline, which a read error may explain. The chain links TRBV7-7 to TRBJ2-5; 7 positions match TRBD1. The germline CDR1 and CDR2 sequences are SSHAT and FNYEAQ (reference sequence). This CDR3 contains 15 residues. CDR3 coding DNA: TGTGCTAGCAGCTTTAGAAGGGGGCAGAAAGAGACCCAGTACTTC. It specifies CASSFRRGQKETQYF.

CDR3 amino acids: CASSFTSGRDYNEQYF. Here the CDR3 DNA reads TGTGCCAGCAGTTTTACTAGCGGGAGAGATTACAATGAGCAGTACTTC. The J gene is TRBJ2-1, the V gene TRBV7-3; TRBD2 aligns across 11 bases. The DNA end favors TRBJ2-7, so the J call may be wrong. Germline-derived CDR1 and CDR2 are SGHTA and FQGTGA. The length of the CDR3 is 16 residues.

The rearrangement joins TRBV27 to TRBJ2-1; possibly TRBD2 for D (5 bases). This CDR3 comprises 13 residues. CDR1 is MNHEY and CDR2 is SMNVEV in the germline V gene (reference sequence). V was shortened by 2 bases and J by 8 bases, with 10 bases between the two germline ends. The CDR3 protein is CASSLTLRDEQFF. DNA for the CDR3: TGTGCCAGCAGTTTAACGCTGCGGGATGAGCAGTTCTTC.

In this sample, this clonotype turned up once. This chain links TRBV5-1 with TRBJ2-3; the D gene is possibly TRBD2 (6 bases). The V end lost 2 bases, the J end lost 5 bases, and 15 bases lay between the germline ends. Looked up from germline, CDR1 is SGHRS and CDR2 is YFSETQ. The CDR3 has 15 amino acids. CDR3 nucleotides: TGCGCCAGCAGCTTCGGCGGCCTGGGGGGAGATACGCAGTATTTT. Its protein is CASSFGGLGGDTQYF.

J is TRBJ2-1 and V is TRBV25-1; 11 bases line up with TRBD2. J was trimmed by 5 bases and V by 3 bases; bases with no gene match: 9. This CDR3 has 17 residues. CDR1 and CDR2 from the germline V gene are MGHDK and SYGVNS. The CDR3 DNA reads TGTGCCAGCAGTGAGCTCCGGGGACTAGCGGACCACAATGAGCAGTTCTTC. Translating it yields CASSELRGLADHNEQFF.

This clonotype was counted between two and nine times. The chain combines TRBV18 with TRBJ2-7, with 9 bases identical to TRBD1. The germline gives CDR1 KGHSH, CDR2 LQKENI. This CDR3 has 14 amino acids. Trimming cost V 6 bases and J 3 bases; bases outside gene matches: 6. The CDR3 sequence: CASSQRQGVYEQYF. The CDR3 coding sequence is TGTGCCAGCTCCCAACGACAGGGGGTCTACGAGCAGTACTTC.

CDR3 in amino acids: CASRPSTLLAGGIDTQYF. The CDR3 region has the DNA TGCGCCAGCAGACCGAGCACCCTACTAGCGGGGGGGATAGATACGCAGTATTTT. The genes are TRBV5-1 and TRBJ2-3; 13 positions agree with TRBD2. Germline CDR1 is SGHRS and CDR2 is YFSETQ. After removal of 5 bases from V and 5 bases from J, the junction contained 14 bases not matched to a gene. The CDR3 covers 18 residues.

The chain has TRBV20-1 and TRBJ2-3; 10 bases match TRBD2. The J segment lost 4 bases and the V segment lost 4 bases, leaving 8 bases of the junction unmatched. The germline CDR1 and CDR2 sequences are DFQATT and SNEGSKA (reference sequence). This CDR3 has 15 residues. The CDR3: CSATPPSGRPDTQYF. The CDR3 nucleotides read TGCAGTGCTACCCCCCCTAGCGGGAGACCAGATACGCAGTATTTT.

This clonotype was detected only a few times. This rearrangement joins TRBV6-8 to TRBJ2-1; 15 bases map to TRBD2. The CDR3 runs to 15 residues. Germline V gene lookup returns CDR1 MNHGY and CDR2 SAAAGT. V was pared by 10 bases and J by 9 bases, with 10 bases of the junction left unmatched. CDR3 bases: TGTGCCAACAGCGGGACTAGCGGGGGGAAGGGTGAGCAGTTCTTC. This sequence encodes CANSGTSGGKGEQFF.

The chain has TRBV29-1 and TRBJ2-5; D is unclear. Germline V lookup: CDR1 SQVTM, CDR2 ANQGSEA. Trimming removed 5 bases at V and 4 bases at J, with 11 bases between. The CDR3 totals 12 residues. The CDR3 loop is CSVRRVGETQYF. The CDR3, as DNA: TGCAGCGTTCGCCGGGTAGGAGAGACCCAGTACTTC.

This clonotype was detected only once. V usage is TRBV6-1 and J usage is TRBJ2-1, with D perhaps matching TRBD2 (6 bases). The CDR3 covers 14 residues. The germline V gene has CDR1 MNHNS and CDR2 SASEGT. Trimming removed 6 bases at V and 4 bases at J, with 13 bases between. In DNA form, the CDR3 reads TGTGCCAGCAGCCGGGACTTGGGATACAATGAGCAGTTCTTC. As protein: CASSRDLGYNEQFF.

The gene calls are TRBV14 and TRBJ1-2, with 8 bases lining up with TRBD1. V shed 4 bases, J shed 4 bases, and the junction held 11 bases outside the gene matches. The CDR3 consists of 16 residues. Germline CDR1 is SGHDN and CDR2 is FVKESK. The CDR3 spells CASSPLGTTGGYGYTF. CDR3 nucleotide sequence: TGTGCCAGCAGCCCCCTGGGCACAACAGGGGGCTATGGCTACACCTTC.

The V gene is TRBV18, the J gene TRBJ2-7, with D perhaps matching TRBD1 (6 bases). Trimming stripped 4 bases from V and 3 bases from J, with 16 bases between. Germline V lookup: CDR1 KGHSH, CDR2 LQKENI. The CDR3 loop spans 15 amino acids. The CDR3 DNA follows: TGTGCCAGCTCACAGCCCGCCAGGGGATTCTACGAGCAGTACTTC. It translates to CASSQPARGFYEQYF.